A single sample gave rise to the 23 T cell receptor beta chains below, sequenced in a study of T cells in Graves' hyperthyroidism and ophthalmopathy. Amplified TCR beta CDR3 regions came from RNA transcripts. A set of HTBI primers served as the primers for a first-round RT-PCR of the TCR CDR3. TCRdb reprocessed the multiplex PCR reads via MiXCR and lists one record per CDR3 protein. Of 250,000 to 350,000 distinct CDR3 sequences in the sample, roughly 22% were seen once. The sequencing sample was made of blood. Source of these receptors: a man aged 25-40 years with Graves' ophthalmopathy.

The rearrangement joins TRBV20-1 to TRBJ2-1, with TRBD2 identical over 12 bases. V was clipped by 2 bases and J by 10 bases; unmatched bases: 9. There are 15 residues in the CDR3. Germline V CDR1 and CDR2: DFQATT, SNEGSKA (reference sequence). In DNA, the CDR3 is TGCAGTGCTAGATTGCTAGCGGGAGGGTATAGGGAGCAGTTCTTC. Amino acid sequence: CSARLLAGGYREQFF.

The V and J genes are TRBV6-5 and TRBJ2-6; D not certain. CDR3 length equals 16 residues. With 2 bases removed from V and 0 bases from J, the gap between germline ends came to 8 bases. Germline assignment: CDR1 MNHEY and CDR2 SVGAGI. Here the CDR3 DNA reads TGTGCCAGCAGTTACGGCGGATACTCTGGGGCCAACGTCCTGACTTTC. Amino acid sequence: CASSYGGYSGANVLTF.

A word on this clonotype: Just one base apart from a much larger clone, this may be a read error. The chain employs TRBV11-2 and TRBJ2-1; the match to TRBD2 covers 8 bases. CDR1 and CDR2 (germline): SGHAT, FQNNGV. V lost 5 bases, J lost 9 bases, and 12 bases stayed unmatched. This CDR3 comprises 15 residues. This CDR3 is CASSREGGGGFEQFF. CDR3 sequence (DNA): TGTGCCAGCAGCCGGGAGGGTGGCGGGGGTTTTGAGCAGTTCTTC.

This clonotype was observed a few times. The J gene is TRBJ2-1, the V gene TRBV20-1; a possible D gene is TRBD1 (6 bases). Germline CDR1 and CDR2: DFQATT and SNEGSKA (reference sequence). CDR3 size: 15 residues. V lost 3 bases and J lost 5, with 17 bases in between. CDR3: CSARGAGSGNNEQFF. The CDR3 DNA reads TGCAGTGCTAGGGGGGCAGGGTCTGGCAACAATGAGCAGTTCTTC.

The chain employs TRBV24-1 and TRBJ2-1; 7 positions agree with TRBD1. With V trimmed by 2 bases and J by 4 bases, 7 bases remained unmatched. This CDR3 region has 16 residues. Germline assignment: CDR1 KGHDR and CDR2 SFDVKD. CDR3 protein: CATSDSSGQRYNEQFF. Written as DNA, the CDR3 is TGTGCCACCAGTGATTCCTCGGGACAGCGGTACAATGAGCAGTTCTTC.

This clonotype occurred many times. The gene calls are TRBV20-1 and TRBJ2-7; D is possibly TRBD2 (5 bases). The V gene's germline CDR1 is DFQATT and CDR2 SNEGSKA (reference sequence). The V gene lost 3 bases and the J gene lost 6 bases, with 12 bases spanning the gap. The CDR3 is 12 amino acids. The CDR3 DNA follows: TGCAGTGCTAGCGGACTCTTAGGCGAGCAGTACTTC. Amino acids: CSASGLLGEQYF.

V is TRBV19 and J is TRBJ2-3; D gene unclear. Germline V gene lookup returns CDR1 LNHDA and CDR2 SQIVND (reference sequence). V was trimmed by 3 bases and J by 0 bases, leaving 7 bases between them. CDR3 size: 14 residues. The CDR3 reads CASSIGRSTDTQYF. Written as DNA, the CDR3 is TGTGCCAGTAGTATCGGACGGAGCACAGATACGCAGTATTTT.

This clonotype was counted only a few times. CDR3 protein: CSAREPGLGGLYF. The DNA of the CDR3 is TGCAGTGCTAGAGAACCCGGACTAGGGGGGCTATACTTC. This sequence joins TRBV20-1 and TRBJ2-5; a possible D gene is TRBD2 (7 bases). Germline CDR1 DFQATT, CDR2 SNEGSKA (reference sequence). This CDR3 spans 13 amino acids. The V end was cut by 0 bases, the J end by 14 bases, with 19 bases between.

The chain is built from TRBV14 and TRBJ2-7; D possibly uses TRBD1 or TRBD2 (5 bases each). Germline V gene sequence: CDR1 SGHDN, CDR2 FVKESK. Between the trimmed V and J ends, which lost 6 bases and 9 bases, there was a span of 18 bases. The CDR3 covers 13 residues. The CDR3 loop reads CASSGGPLTAQYF. CDR3 sequence (DNA): TGTGCCAGCAGTGGGGGACCCCTGACCGCGCAGTACTTC.

This clonotype occurred a few times. This chain connects TRBV12-5 to TRBJ2-1, with 10 bases lining up with TRBD1. The CDR3 contains 15 residues. V lost 6 bases to trimming and J lost 6 bases; unmatched junction nucleotides: 8. Germline CDR1 LGHNT, CDR2 FRNRAP. The CDR3 loop reads CASGRHRDRGNEQFF. DNA of the CDR3: TGTGCTAGTGGCCGCCACCGGGACAGGGGCAATGAGCAGTTCTTC.

The rearrangement joins TRBV9 to TRBJ2-7; D might be TRBD2 (6 bases). V was cut by 1 base and J by 3 bases, with 8 bases left in between. CDR3 length: 13 residues. CDR1 is SGDLS, CDR2 YYNGEE, per germline. CDR3 in DNA: TGTGCCAGCAGCGTACAGGAGGGCTACGAGCAGTACTTC. Translation gives CASSVQEGYEQYF.

The V gene is TRBV24-1, the J gene TRBJ2-5; weak D call: TRBD2 (6 bases). V shed 4 bases and J shed 1 base, with 12 bases lying between them. The CDR3 extends over 15 amino acids. Germline loops: CDR1 KGHDR, CDR2 SFDVKD. CDR3 in DNA: TGTGCCACCAGTGACCGCACGCGGGGCCAAGAGACCCAGTACTTC. This gives the protein CATSDRTRGQETQYF.

Remarks on this clonotype: A read error may produce the germline difference seen at one junction end. The chain recombines TRBV5-8 with TRBJ1-6; 8 positions match TRBD1. CDR1 and CDR2 (germline): SGHTS, YDEGEE. This CDR3 region has 15 residues. The CDR3 DNA reads TGCGCCAGCAGCCACGGTGACAGGGGTTCTTCACCCCTCCACTTT. Protein product: CASSHGDRGSSPLHF. The full variable domain, its missing parts supplied by reference TRBV5-8 and TRBJ1-6, is EAGVTQSPTHLIKTRGQQATLRCSPISGHTSVYWYQQALGLGLQFLLWYDEGEERNRGNFPPRFSGRQFPNYSSELNVNALELEDSALYLCASSHGDRGSSPLHFGNGTRLTVT.

The rearrangement links TRBV19 to TRBJ2-5, with TRBD1 identical over 7 bases. In germline, CDR1 is LNHDA, CDR2 SQIVND (reference sequence). The CDR3 consists of 14 residues. V gave up 5 bases and J gave up 4 bases; unmatched junction bases: 7. The CDR3 is CASSSRQGPETQYF. CDR3 nucleotide sequence: TGTGCCAGTAGTTCACGACAGGGCCCAGAGACCCAGTACTTC.

The genes are TRBV24-1 and TRBJ1-1; 9 positions match TRBD1. The CDR3 length is 16 residues. V lost 12 bases, J lost 8 bases, and 21 bases stayed unmatched. The germline gives CDR1 KGHDR, CDR2 SFDVKD. CDR3: CAPEAIPGQGKVEAFF. CDR3 bases: TGTGCCCCCGAAGCGATTCCGGGACAGGGAAAGGTGGAAGCTTTCTTT.

This chain joins TRBV6-5 and TRBJ2-5, with TRBD1 identical over 9 bases. Per the germline V gene, CDR1 is MNHEY and CDR2 is SVGAGI. CDR3 length: 18 amino acids. With V trimmed by 4 bases and J by 4 bases, 16 bases remained unmatched. The CDR3 sequence is CASSFADFGQGNGETQYF. In nucleotides, the CDR3 is TGTGCCAGCAGTTTTGCGGATTTTGGACAGGGGAATGGAGAGACCCAGTACTTC.

The gene calls are TRBV18 and TRBJ1-1; D not certain. This CDR3 has 14 residues. Between the trimmed V and J ends, which lost 1 base and 5 bases, there was a span of 11 bases. In germline, CDR1 is KGHSH, CDR2 LQKENI. The CDR3: CASSPQEGATEAFF. The CDR3 coding sequence is TGTGCCAGCTCACCACAGGAGGGCGCGACTGAAGCTTTCTTT.

This chain joins TRBV2 and TRBJ1-4; D is uncertain. Germline CDR1 and CDR2: SNHLY and FYNNEI. V shed 7 bases and J shed 3 bases, with 9 bases lying between them. This CDR3 is built from 13 residues. CDR3 amino acids: CASTPEANEKLFF. The CDR3 bases are TGTGCCAGCACCCCGGAGGCTAATGAAAAACTGTTTTTT.

This chain connects TRBV7-9 to TRBJ2-1, with TRBD2 identical over 8 bases. Per germline, CDR1 SEHNR and CDR2 FQNEAQ (reference sequence). The CDR3 runs to 15 residues. Losses at the gene ends were 2 bases for V and 4 bases for J; bases not matched to a gene: 4. This CDR3 reads CASSLTSGGYNEQFF. In DNA form, the CDR3 reads TGTGCCAGCAGCTTAACCTCGGGGGGGTACAATGAGCAGTTCTTC. The full variable domain, in which reference TRBV7-9 and TRBJ2-1 provide the parts outside the CDR3, is DTGVSQNPRHKITKRGQNVTFRCDPISEHNRLYWYRQTLGQGPEFLTYFQNEAQLEKSRLLSDRFSAERPKGSFSTLEIQRTEQGDSAMYLCASSLTSGGYNEQFFGPGTRLTVL.

This clonotype was seen ten or more times. V gene TRBV5-1 combines with J gene TRBJ1-1; D is possibly TRBD1 (6 bases). This CDR3 has 14 residues. V was clipped by 1 base and J by 4 bases, with 11 bases between them. The germline CDR1 and CDR2 sequences are SGHRS and YFSETQ. The CDR3 DNA reads as TGCGCCAGCAGCTTGTCTTCAGGGGCCACTGAAGCTTTCTTT. It yields the protein CASSLSSGATEAFF. The full variable domain, rest sourced from reference TRBV5-1 and TRBJ1-1, is KAGVTQTPRYLIKTRGQQVTLSCSPISGHRSVSWYQQTPGQGLQFLFEYFSETQRNKGNFPGRFSGRQFSNSRSEMNVSTLELGDSALYLCASSLSSGATEAFFGQGTRLTVV.

This clonotype was picked up a small number of times. The chain carries TRBV5-5 and TRBJ2-1; 9 bases are a match to TRBD2. CDR3 size: 15 residues. V lost 5 bases to trimming and J lost 0 bases; unmatched junction nucleotides: 3. Germline V gene data show CDR1 as SGHKS and CDR2 as YYEKEE (reference sequence). The CDR3 spells CASRLLAGSYNEQFF. In DNA form, the CDR3 reads TGTGCCAGCAGGTTACTAGCGGGCTCCTACAATGAGCAGTTCTTC.

J is TRBJ2-3 and V is TRBV30; 8 positions match TRBD1. V shed 5 bases, J shed 5 bases, and the junction held 12 bases outside the gene matches. Looked up from germline, CDR1 is GTSNPN and CDR2 is SVGIG (reference sequence). This CDR3 region has 15 residues. CDR3 bases: TGTGCCTGGGGTGGGGACAGGCCTGCCGGAGATACGCAGTATTTT. Protein sequence: CAWGGDRPAGDTQYF.

This clonotype was counted only a few times. The V and J genes are TRBV11-3 and TRBJ2-3; 8 bases are shared with TRBD1. This CDR3 is built from 16 residues. The J segment lost 3 bases and the V segment lost 5 bases, leaving 10 bases of the junction unmatched. Looked up from germline, CDR1 is SGHNT and CDR2 is YENEEA. CDR3 amino acids: CASSRTTGGRTDTQYF. The CDR3 bases are TGTGCCAGCAGCCGTACAACAGGGGGTAGAACAGATACGCAGTATTTT.